This T cell receptor beta chain was identified in a study of cytomegalovirus exposure and HLA in healthy donors. Those who donated were healthy bone marrow donors. Unrecorded immune exposure was likely among donors, who were nominally healthy when sampled. As regards this clone: What it binds is unknown.

The study ran its PCR with 60 Vbeta and 13 Jbeta primers. Repertoires were generated with immunoSEQ multiplex PCR, while TCRdb's copy carries only in-frame clones and drops some. The table lists about 240,000 clones, about four fifths of them singletons. Findings and limits, study-wide: Roughly uniform sequencing depth across donors was assumed, possibly incorrectly. Accurate predictions that matched the HLA-A and HLA-B alleles of most subjects were reportedly made from TCR beta sequences.

Germline lookup yields CDR1 LNHDA and CDR2 SQIVND (reference sequence). V gave up 6 bases and J gave up 1 base, with 12 bases separating them. This CDR3 region has 14 residues. The rearrangement links TRBV19 to TRBJ1-1; a possible D gene is TRBD1 (5 bases). The sequence was collected from a woman between 40 and 55 years old in good health and CMV-seropositive. Material: PBMCs. In DNA form, the CDR3 reads TGTGCCAGTAGGCGGGACTCCTCGAACACTGAAGCTTTCTTT. Its translation is CASRRDSSNTEAFF.